Sequencing of this T cell receptor beta chain was carried out in a study of prognosis after radiotherapy for stage I lung cancer. Looking at the study overall: Among the non-small cell lung cancer patients, all were considered medically inoperable.

The CDR3 contains 15 residues. Per the germline V gene, CDR1 is LNHNV and CDR2 is YYDKDF (reference sequence). V lost 4 bases and J lost 6; bases outside the gene matches: 5. Findings and limits, study-wide: Following stereotactic body radiation therapy, patients who went on to develop distant metastases had lower Shannon entropy. Stereotactic body radiation therapy was followed by fewer unique TCR clones, median roughly 10,000 versus 7,000.

The authors amplified TCR beta CDR3 from genomic DNA using two-round multiplex PCR. With primers specific to each TRBV and TRBJ gene, the first-round PCR was performed. TCRdb passed the multiplex PCR reads through MiXCR, listing each CDR3 protein once. The top ten hold 20% to 25% of the sample, which has about 12,000 distinct CDR3 sequences, nearly 55% seen once. This clonotype was picked up one time. No antigen is known for it. The receptor comes from a donor of 50 years or more with non-small cell lung cancer. The chain combines TRBV15 with TRBJ2-2, with 10 bases matching TRBD2. The sample consisted of PBMCs, taken before or after stereotactic body radiation therapy (not recorded which). CDR3 nucleotide sequence: TGTGCCACCAGCACCAGACTAGCGGGTGCCGGGGAGCTGTTTTTT. The encoded protein is CATSTRLAGAGELFF. Full variable domain (remainder filled in from reference TRBV15 and TRBJ2-2): DAMVIQNPRYQVTQFGKPVTLSCSQTLNHNVMYWYQQKSSQAPKLLFHYYDKDFNNEADTPDNFQSRRPNTSFCFLDIRSPGLGDTAMYLCATSTRLAGAGELFFGEGSRLTVL.